The next 9 T cell receptor beta chains were all read from a single sample in a study of monozygotic twins with inflammatory bowel disease. After re-calling the 5' RACE reads, TCRdb lists one entry per CDR3 protein, DNA absent. The sample's table shows around 190,000 distinct CDR3 sequences. Sample: blood. These receptor sequences come from a human donor with ulcerative colitis or Crohn's disease, or a healthy co-twin of an affected twin (not recorded which).

The chain recombines TRBV5-1 with TRBJ2-2; the TCRdb call, TRBD2, lacks DNA for checking. The CDR3 loop spans 18 amino acids. Germline lookup yields CDR1 SGHRS and CDR2 YFSETQ. CDR3 loop: CASSTRTSGGPNTGELFF.

The chain uses TRBV7-2 and TRBJ1-4. Germline-derived CDR1 and CDR2 are SGHTA and FQGNSA. The CDR3 loop spans 15 amino acids. CDR3 loop: CASSLGGQNNEKLFF. Combining the CDR3 with reference TRBV7-2 and TRBJ1-4 gives the whole variable domain GAGVSQSPSNKVTEKGKDVELRCDPISGHTALYWYRQSLGQGLEFLIYFQGNSAPDKSGLPSDRFSAERTGGSVSTLTIQRTQQEDSAVYLCASSLGGQNNEKLFFGSGTQLSVL.

The chain is built from TRBV19 and TRBJ1-2. There are 13 residues in the CDR3. Germline loops: CDR1 LNHDA, CDR2 SQIVND (reference sequence). The CDR3: CASSAGLNYGYTF.

The J gene is TRBJ2-5, the V gene TRBV29-1; without DNA, the TCRdb call of TRBD1 cannot be checked. Germline assignment: CDR1 SQVTM and CDR2 ANQGSEA. The CDR3 extends over 13 amino acids. This CDR3 is CSVDRGAQETQYF.

This chain uses TRBV5-1 with TRBJ2-1; absent DNA, TCRdb's TRBD1 call cannot be checked. This CDR3 is built from 15 residues. Germline V CDR1 and CDR2: SGHRS, YFSETQ. This chain's CDR3 is CASIVGDRDYNEQFF.

The chain has TRBV18 and TRBJ2-6. Germline V CDR1 and CDR2: KGHSH, LQKENI. This CDR3 comprises 15 residues. CDR3 residues: CASSPQSTGANVLTF.

The chain employs TRBV25-1 and TRBJ1-1; TCRdb selects TRBD1, and the lack of DNA leaves this call unchecked. CDR3 length equals 12 residues. Germline CDR1 reads MGHDK; CDR2 reads SYGVNS. The CDR3 loop is CASSGTHTEAFF.

The chain joins TRBV19 to TRBJ2-3; TCRdb's D gene call, TRBD2, goes unchecked for lack of DNA. CDR1 and CDR2 from the germline V gene are LNHDA and SQIVND (reference sequence). CDR3 length: 18 residues. The chain's CDR3 is CASSSPPGLAGEQDTQYF.

The chain is built from TRBV3-1 and TRBJ1-2. The CDR3 consists of 12 residues. Germline V gives CDR1 LGHDT, CDR2 YNNKEL (reference sequence). CDR3 protein: CASTPDRGGYTF. Combining the CDR3 with reference TRBV3-1 and TRBJ1-2 gives the whole variable domain DTAVSQTPKYLVTQMGNDKSIKCEQNLGHDTMYWYKQDSKKFLKIMFSYNNKELIINETVPNRFSPKSPDKAHLNLHINSLELGDSAVYFCASTPDRGGYTFGSGTRLTVV.